These 24 T cell receptor beta chains came from one sample sequenced in a study of blood T cell repertoires in COVID-19. Here immunoSEQ multiplex PCR was the method, and the copy in TCRdb shows in-frame clones only, minus some. The table includes almost 400,000 clones, approximately 89% detected once. The sample taken for sequencing was PBMCs or T cells enriched from blood (not recorded which). The origin of the receptors is a young woman who had recovered from COVID-19.

The chain is built from TRBV12-3 or TRBV12-4 and TRBJ1-1; D is uncertain. Trimming took 8 bases from V and 0 from J, leaving 7 bases between them. The CDR3 has 12 residues. The CDR3 sequence is CASGVMNTEAFF. The CDR3 DNA sequence: TGTGCCAGCGGAGTAATGAACACTGAAGCTTTCTTT.

This clone appeared a few times. The gene calls are TRBV30 and TRBJ1-1; D remains unclear. The germline CDR1 and CDR2 sequences are GTSNPN and SVGIG (reference sequence). The length of the CDR3 is 13 residues. With 4 bases removed from V and 3 bases from J, the gap between germline ends came to 12 bases. As DNA, the CDR3 is TGTGCCTGGAACGCGGGCTTGGACACTGAAGCTTTCTTT. This gives the protein CAWNAGLDTEAFF.

CDR3 loop: CASQNRDLQPQHF. The DNA for the CDR3 is TGTGCCAGTCAGAACAGGGATTTGCAGCCCCAGCATTTT. The chain couples TRBV19 to TRBJ1-5; D is possibly TRBD1 (6 bases). In germline, CDR1 is LNHDA, CDR2 SQIVND (reference sequence). The CDR3 runs 13 residues. The V end was cut by 8 bases, the J end by 7 bases, with 15 bases between.

CDR3 coding DNA: TGTGCCAGCAGCTTGGCCGGGAAGGGCAATCAGCCCCAGCATTTT. Residues: CASSLAGKGNQPQHF. The chain uses TRBV5-4 and TRBJ1-5; unclear D gene. From germline, CDR1 is SGHNT and CDR2 YYREEE (reference sequence). CDR3 length equals 15 residues. Trimming shortened V by 0 bases and J by 2 bases, and 9 bases separated the two germline ends.

The chain uses TRBV5-4 and TRBJ1-6, with a weak D call TRBD1 (5 bases). The CDR3 covers 15 residues. Trimming removed 4 bases at V and 10 bases at J, with 18 bases between. Per germline, CDR1 SGHNT and CDR2 YYREEE (reference sequence). This CDR3 is CASSTKEGIGSPLHF. The CDR3 coding sequence is TGTGCCAGCAGCACTAAGGAGGGGATCGGATCACCCCTCCACTTT.

The rearrangement joins TRBV30 to TRBJ2-3, with 9 bases that match TRBD1. CDR3 length: 14 residues. Germline-derived CDR1 and CDR2 are GTSNPN and SVGIG (reference sequence). The V and J ends lost 4 bases and 7 bases, in that order; junction bases with no gene match: 9. CDR3 sequence (DNA): TGTGCCTGGACCGGGACAGGGCTGGTATATACGCAGTATTTT. It yields the protein CAWTGTGLVYTQYF.

The chain is built from TRBV11-3 and TRBJ2-1; TRBD2 agrees at 9 bases. Germline V CDR1 and CDR2: SGHNT, YENEEA. J lost 2 bases, V lost 5 bases, and 7 bases had no gene match. The CDR3 has 16 amino acids. CDR3 bases: TGTGCCAGCAGCGCGAAGACTAGCGGAACCTACAATGAGCAGTTCTTC. Protein product: CASSAKTSGTYNEQFF.

This clone was detected once. This sequence joins TRBV2 and TRBJ2-7, with D maybe TRBD2 (6 bases). CDR3 length equals 16 residues. The V end lost 0 bases, the J end lost 0 bases, and 12 bases lay between the germline ends. In germline, CDR1 is SNHLY, CDR2 FYNNEI. This chain's CDR3 is CASSEAGASASYEQYF. The CDR3 DNA reads TGTGCCAGCAGTGAAGCTGGGGCTAGCGCCTCCTACGAGCAGTACTTC.

V and J are TRBV15 and TRBJ2-5; tentatively, D is TRBD1 (6 bases). The CDR3 is 15 residues long. V lost 0 bases and J 7 bases, leaving 15 bases between the germline ends. Germline loops: CDR1 LNHNV, CDR2 YYDKDF (reference sequence). Here the CDR3 DNA reads TGTGCCACCAGCAGAGATTCTCTCAGGGGCGGGACCCAGTACTTC. Translating it yields CATSRDSLRGGTQYF.

This chain links TRBV5-6 with TRBJ1-4; D not resolved. Germline-derived CDR1 and CDR2 are SGHDT and YYEEEE. Trimming removed 0 bases from V and 7 bases from J, with 7 bases in between. This CDR3 comprises 13 residues. Here the CDR3 reads CASSLGGGEKLFF. DNA of the CDR3: TGTGCCAGCAGCTTGGGGGGAGGTGAAAAACTGTTTTTT. Full variable domain (missing parts from reference TRBV5-6 and TRBJ1-4): DAGVTQSPTHLIKTRGQQVTLRCSPKSGHDTVSWYQQALGQGPQFIFQYYEEEERQRGNFPDRFSGHQFPNYSSELNVNALLLGDSALYLCASSLGGGEKLFFGSGTQLSVL.

The chain carries TRBV12-3 or TRBV12-4 and TRBJ2-1; a possible D gene is TRBD2 (5 bases). The germline V and J ends were trimmed by 6 bases and 11 bases, with 14 bases remaining between them. The CDR3 extends over 12 amino acids. CDR3 in amino acids: CASSQPAVKQFF. DNA for the CDR3: TGTGCCAGCAGCCAACCAGCGGTCAAGCAGTTCTTC.

On this clone: Other nucleotide sequences from this sample produce the same CDR3. V usage is TRBV20-1 and J usage is TRBJ1-2, with D unresolved. CDR3 length: 11 residues. Germline CDR1 and CDR2: DFQATT and SNEGSKA (reference sequence). Trimming took off 3 bases at V and 4 bases at J, with 6 bases between the two ends. CDR3 sequence reads: CSARGPYGYTF. The DNA of the CDR3 is TGCAGTGCTAGGGGCCCCTATGGCTACACCTTC.

The chain has TRBV30 and TRBJ1-5, with D hard to call. Germline V gene data show CDR1 as GTSNPN and CDR2 as SVGIG (reference sequence). V lost 2 bases and J lost 4, with 12 bases in between. The CDR3 is 14 amino acids. The CDR3 is CAWSSTPGNQPQHF. The CDR3 region has the DNA TGTGCCTGGAGTAGCACTCCAGGAAATCAGCCCCAGCATTTT. Based on the CDR3 plus reference TRBV30 and TRBJ1-5, the full variable domain is SQTIHQWPATLVQPVGSPLSLECTVEGTSNPNLYWYRQAAGRGLQLLFYSVGIGQISSEVPQNLSASRPQDRQFILSSKKLLLSDSGFYLCAWSSTPGNQPQHFGDGTRLSIL.

In DNA form, the CDR3 reads TGTGCCAGCAGTTTAGCTAGCGGGAGGCTGATGACCGGGGAGCTGTTTTTT. Translation: CASSLASGRLMTGELFF. The gene calls are TRBV27 and TRBJ2-2; 11 bases are a match to TRBD2. CDR3 length equals 17 residues. V trimming: 2 bases; J trimming: 5 bases; junction bases outside the gene matches: 7. The germline CDR1 and CDR2 sequences are MNHEY and SMNVEV (reference sequence).

This clone showed up just a few times. V gene TRBV28 combines with J gene TRBJ1-5; D might be TRBD1 (6 bases). Trimming stripped 8 bases from V and 3 bases from J, with 14 bases between. Germline values: CDR1 MDHEN, CDR2 SYDVKM. The CDR3 covers 14 residues. The CDR3 protein is CASRHAGVNQPQHF. The CDR3 nucleotides are TGTGCCAGCCGGCACGCAGGGGTCAATCAGCCCCAGCATTTT.

The table lists this clone with a few counts. V and J are TRBV27 and TRBJ2-7; 9 nucleotides match TRBD1. CDR1 is MNHEY and CDR2 is SMNVEV in the germline V gene (reference sequence). Trimming took 7 bases from V and 4 from J; bases not matched to a gene: 11. The CDR3 runs 15 residues. DNA of the CDR3: TGTGCCAGCATAGGCCCAGGACAGGGGCATTACGAGCAGTACTTC. This translates into CASIGPGQGHYEQYF.

The V gene is TRBV3-1 (or the pseudogene TRBV3-2), the J gene TRBJ2-2; the D gene is possibly TRBD1 (5 bases). The germline CDR1 and CDR2 sequences are LGHDT and YNNKEL (reference sequence). The CDR3 extends over 16 amino acids. Trimming pared 0 bases from V and 3 bases from J, leaving 11 bases between. The CDR3 region has the DNA TGTGCCAGCAGCCAAGAGGGTGGGGCTGACACCGGGGAGCTGTTTTTT. It encodes CASSQEGGADTGELFF.

This rearrangement joins TRBV5-1 to TRBJ2-5; TRBD2 aligns across 16 bases. This CDR3 is built from 18 residues. The ends lost 3 bases at V and 5 bases at J; junction bases unmatched: 10. Looked up from germline, CDR1 is SGHRS and CDR2 is YFSETQ. The CDR3 loop is CASSSGLAGGPSSETQYF. The CDR3 DNA follows: TGCGCCAGCAGCTCGGGACTAGCGGGAGGGCCCTCGTCCGAGACCCAGTACTTC.

The V gene is TRBV7-2, the J gene TRBJ1-3; 7 positions match TRBD1. J lost 2 bases, V lost 5 bases, and 12 bases had no gene match. The CDR3 has 17 amino acids. Germline loops: CDR1 SGHTA, CDR2 FQGNSA. The CDR3 region is CASSRPLDRITGNTIYF. The DNA for the CDR3 is TGTGCCAGCAGCCGCCCGCTGGACAGGATCACTGGAAACACCATATATTTT.

CDR3 residues: CAWSVGAESFF. As DNA, the CDR3 is TGTGCCTGGAGTGTAGGGGCGGAGTCTTTCTTT. The rearrangement links TRBV30 to TRBJ1-1, with D possibly being TRBD1 (5 bases). The CDR3 covers 11 residues. Trimming shortened V by 0 bases and J by 12 bases, and 11 bases separated the two germline ends. Germline CDR1 and CDR2: GTSNPN and SVGIG (reference sequence).

The rearrangement joins TRBV5-5 to TRBJ2-7, with TRBD1 matching 8 bases. This CDR3 comprises 16 residues. Germline V gives CDR1 SGHKS, CDR2 YYEKEE (reference sequence). Unmatched junction bases numbered 7, after V lost 2 bases and J lost 0 bases. The CDR3 DNA reads TGTGCCAGCAGCTTCCTGGGGGACAGGAGCTCCTACGAGCAGTACTTC. Translation gives CASSFLGDRSSYEQYF.

The rearrangement links TRBV11-3 to TRBJ2-1; D remains ambiguous. This CDR3 contains 14 residues. The germline CDR1 and CDR2 sequences are SGHNT and YENEEA. V gave up 1 base and J gave up 8 bases, with 12 bases separating them. In nucleotides, the CDR3 is TGTGCCAGCAGCTTAGGAGCCCCCACGGATGAGCAGTTCTTC. This codes for CASSLGAPTDEQFF.

J is TRBJ2-1 and V is TRBV4-1; the match to TRBD1 covers 7 bases. V lost 0 bases to trimming and J lost 0 bases; unmatched junction nucleotides: 8. The CDR3 is made up of 18 amino acids. Per germline, CDR1 MGHRA and CDR2 YSYEKL. The CDR3 bases are TGCGCCAGCAGCCAAGATAAGGGGGCAAGAAGCTCCTACAATGAGCAGTTCTTC. Translated: CASSQDKGARSSYNEQFF.

J is TRBJ2-2 and V is TRBV11-3; D is possibly TRBD1 (5 bases). Germline CDR1 and CDR2: SGHNT and YENEEA. The CDR3 is made up of 16 amino acids. V gave up 1 base and J gave up 2 bases, with 11 bases separating them. The CDR3 sequence is CASSLGLRDNTGELFF. CDR3 bases: TGTGCCAGCAGCTTAGGTCTCAGGGATAACACCGGGGAGCTGTTTTTT.